The T cell receptor beta chain under discussion was sequenced for a study of long-term antiretroviral therapy in people with HIV. This was the immunoSEQ v3.0 assay at survey level. Sequencing used immunoSEQ multiplex PCR; TCRdb keeps in-frame clones, though not all of them. The repertoire includes about 13,000 clones, 80% of them detected once, and 10% to 15% sits in the top ten. The V end lost 3 bases, the J end lost 4 bases, and 16 bases lay between the germline ends. The CDR3 is 15 amino acids. Germline V gives CDR1 KGHSH, CDR2 LQKENI. The input for sequencing was unsorted PBMCs, taken 3.2 years before starting antiretroviral therapy. This receptor was identified in a man aged 40-49 years with HIV. The chain has TRBV18 and TRBJ2-7; possible D gene TRBD1, 5 bases. The CDR3 sequence is CASSPQGTQVYEQYF. The CDR3 DNA reads as TGTGCCAGCTCACCTCAGGGAACACAGGTATACGAGCAGTACTTC.